One and the same sample provided the 22 T cell receptor beta chains below, sequenced in a study of T cells in localized non-small cell lung cancer. Libraries were prepared by immunoSEQ multiplex PCR; TCRdb keeps only in-frame clonotypes and omits some of them. This table holds 15,000 to 19,000 clones, more than 70% found once. The sample in question was peripheral blood mononuclear cells, obtained before any cancer treatment. All receptors derive from a male donor older than 55 with stage II lung adenocarcinoma.

The rearrangement joins TRBV14 to TRBJ2-1; 9 bases match TRBD1. Germline V gene sequence: CDR1 SGHDN, CDR2 FVKESK. Trimming removed 4 bases from V and 8 bases from J; junction bases left unmatched: 9. The length of the CDR3 is 15 residues. CDR3 nucleotide sequence: TGTGCCAGCAGCCTTCGACAGGGGGTAGGAGATGAGCAGTTCTTC. This gives the protein CASSLRQGVGDEQFF.

This chain links TRBV5-1 with TRBJ1-1, with 7 bases lining up with TRBD1. Per the germline V gene, CDR1 is SGHRS and CDR2 is YFSETQ. The CDR3 runs to 14 residues. J gave up 4 bases and V 2 bases, and 5 bases lay outside the gene matches. The CDR3 bases are TGCGCCAGCAGCTTCGGGACAGAGGGCACTGAAGCTTTCTTT. Its protein product is CASSFGTEGTEAFF.

The CDR3 DNA sequence: TGTGCCAGCATAAGTCAGGGAGGGGACACTGAAGCTTTCTTT. This encodes CASISQGGDTEAFF. The chain has TRBV6-1 and TRBJ1-1; D may be TRBD1 (5 bases). The CDR3 is 14 residues long. The germline V and J ends were trimmed by 7 bases and 3 bases, with 15 bases remaining between them. Germline V CDR1 and CDR2: MNHNS, SASEGT.

V is TRBV5-6 and J is TRBJ2-1; 7 bases match TRBD2. The trim removed 5 bases at V and 6 bases at J, leaving 8 bases unmatched. The length of the CDR3 is 14 residues. Germline V gene lookup returns CDR1 SGHDT and CDR2 YYEEEE. The CDR3 is CASSFLTSANEQFF. The CDR3 DNA is TGTGCCAGCAGTTTCCTCACTAGCGCCAATGAGCAGTTCTTC. Drawing the rest from reference TRBV5-6 and TRBJ2-1, the complete variable domain is DAGVTQSPTHLIKTRGQQVTLRCSPKSGHDTVSWYQQALGQGPQFIFQYYEEEERQRGNFPDRFSGHQFPNYSSELNVNALLLGDSALYLCASSFLTSANEQFFGPGTRLTVL.

V usage is TRBV5-1 and J usage is TRBJ2-2, with a possible D match to TRBD2 (5 bases). Looked up from germline, CDR1 is SGHRS and CDR2 is YFSETQ. The CDR3 is 14 residues long. Trimming cost V 0 bases and J 6 bases, with 9 bases left between them. The CDR3 sequence is CASSLVGSAGELFF. In DNA, the CDR3 is TGCGCCAGCAGCTTGGTGGGTAGCGCCGGGGAGCTGTTTTTT.

This clone was counted only a few times. J is TRBJ2-7 and V is TRBV6-5, with D hard to call. This CDR3 has 15 residues. Germline CDR1 reads MNHEY; CDR2 reads SVGAGI. Deletions cut 2 bases from V and 5 bases from J, with 16 bases between. The CDR3 bases are TGTGCCAGCAGTTACGGAGCAGGACGGATCGACGAGCAGTACTTC. Translated, it gives CASSYGAGRIDEQYF.

The CDR3 nucleotides are TGTGCCAGCTCACTGAACACCGACTTTAACTACGAGCAGTACTTC. Its protein product is CASSLNTDFNYEQYF. The genes are TRBV18 and TRBJ2-7; D uncertain. The CDR3 extends over 15 amino acids. Looked up from germline, CDR1 is KGHSH and CDR2 is LQKENI. Trimming shortened V by 4 bases and J by 3 bases, and 16 bases separated the two germline ends. Drawing the rest from reference TRBV18 and TRBJ2-7, the complete variable domain is NAGVMQNPRHLVRRRGQEARLRCSPMKGHSHVYWYRQLPEEGLKFMVYLQKENIIDESGMPKERFSAEFPKEGPSILRIQQVVRGDSAAYFCASSLNTDFNYEQYFGPGTRLTVT.

The chain combines TRBV6-4 with TRBJ1-1, with 9 bases identical to TRBD1. CDR3 size: 14 residues. Trimming removed 6 bases from V and 1 base from J; junction bases left unmatched: 3. Germline V gives CDR1 MRHNA, CDR2 SNTAGT. As DNA, the CDR3 is TGTGCCAGCAGGGGGACAGGGAGGAACACTGAAGCTTTCTTT. Protein sequence: CASRGTGRNTEAFF.

J is TRBJ2-1 and V is TRBV7-9; D gene uncertain. There are 14 residues in the CDR3. V was clipped by 5 bases and J by 0 bases, with 8 bases between them. Germline V gene sequence: CDR1 SEHNR, CDR2 FQNEAQ (reference sequence). The CDR3 region has the DNA TGTGCCAGCAGCCCCGCGGCCTCCTACAATGAGCAGTTCTTC. It codes for CASSPAASYNEQFF.

This chain joins TRBV11-2 and TRBJ2-7, with 8 bases fitting TRBD1. The CDR3 loop spans 15 amino acids. J lost 4 bases, V lost 4 bases, and 9 bases had no gene match. Germline CDR1 and CDR2: SGHAT and FQNNGV. The CDR3 bases are TGTGCCAGCAGCTCAAGTTCGGGACAGGAATACGAGCAGTACTTC. It yields the protein CASSSSSGQEYEQYF.

This clone was seen only once. Here the CDR3 DNA reads TGTGCCAGCAGTGGGGGCGGGGGGACCAGGGAGACCCAGTACTTC. Its translation is CASSGGGGTRETQYF. The chain uses TRBV27 and TRBJ2-5; TRBD2 matches 8 bases. This CDR3 region has 15 residues. Germline loops: CDR1 MNHEY, CDR2 SMNVEV (reference sequence). Trimming removed 5 bases from V and 5 bases from J; junction bases left unmatched: 10.

This clone was found a few times. This chain joins TRBV6-1 and TRBJ2-5; a possible D gene is TRBD1 (7 bases). The CDR3 has 14 amino acids. The V gene's germline CDR1 is MNHNS and CDR2 SASEGT. With 4 bases removed from V and 5 bases from J, the gap between germline ends came to 14 bases. The CDR3 region is CASSVPGGGETQYF. The DNA for the CDR3 is TGTGCCAGCAGTGTCCCAGGGGGAGGTGAGACCCAGTACTTC.

This clone has just a few counts. The V gene is TRBV27, the J gene TRBJ2-7, with TRBD1 matching over 7 bases. CDR1 and CDR2 (germline): MNHEY, SMNVEV (reference sequence). Unmatched junction bases numbered 3, after V lost 4 bases and J lost 0 bases. The length of the CDR3 is 14 residues. The CDR3 is CASSYRDSSYEQYF. In DNA, the CDR3 is TGTGCCAGCAGTTACCGGGACAGCTCCTACGAGCAGTACTTC.

The chain joins TRBV7-8 to TRBJ2-1; D unresolved. In germline, CDR1 is SGHVS, CDR2 FQNEAQ. The CDR3 runs 14 residues. Trimming stripped 2 bases from V and 0 bases from J, with 5 bases between. DNA for the CDR3: TGTGCCAGCAGCTTAACTAACTCCTACAATGAGCAGTTCTTC. As protein: CASSLTNSYNEQFF. The whole variable domain, filled in from reference TRBV7-8 and TRBJ2-1, reads GAGVSQSPRYKVAKRGQDVALRCDPISGHVSLFWYQQALGQGPEFLTYFQNEAQLDKSGLPSDRFFAERPEGSVSTLKIQRTQQEDSAVYLCASSLTNSYNEQFFGPGTRLTVL.

V usage is TRBV5-6 and J usage is TRBJ1-1; 10 bases fit TRBD1. Unmatched junction bases numbered 4, after V lost 3 bases and J lost 5 bases. The CDR3 has 14 residues. Germline loops: CDR1 SGHDT, CDR2 YYEEEE. CDR3 in amino acids: CASSYPGQGTEAFF. CDR3 DNA sequence: TGTGCCAGCAGCTATCCGGGACAGGGGACTGAAGCTTTCTTT. The complete variable domain, with remaining parts taken from reference TRBV5-6 and TRBJ1-1, reads DAGVTQSPTHLIKTRGQQVTLRCSPKSGHDTVSWYQQALGQGPQFIFQYYEEEERQRGNFPDRFSGHQFPNYSSELNVNALLLGDSALYLCASSYPGQGTEAFFGQGTRLTVV.

This chain joins TRBV6-6 and TRBJ1-2; tentative D call: TRBD1 (5 bases). This CDR3 comprises 15 residues. Looked up from germline, CDR1 is MNHNY and CDR2 is SVGAGI (reference sequence). Trimming shortened V by 1 base and J by 8 bases, and 17 bases separated the two germline ends. The CDR3 spells CASSYYRSMSGGYTF. The CDR3 nucleotides read TGTGCCAGCAGTTACTACAGGTCAATGAGTGGGGGCTACACCTTC.

V is TRBV7-9 and J is TRBJ2-7; 11 positions agree with TRBD2. The V segment lost 5 bases and the J segment 3 bases; nucleotides outside the gene matches: 12. Germline values: CDR1 SEHNR, CDR2 FQNEAQ (reference sequence). The CDR3 is 17 residues long. For the CDR3, the DNA is TGTGCCAGCAGCGGTCCAGGGCACGGGACTAGCGGCTACGAGCAGTACTTC. Amino acid sequence: CASSGPGHGTSGYEQYF.

For the CDR3, the DNA is TGCGCCAGCAGCCAAGAAAATGGGGGTCGGGAGCAGTTCTTC. This encodes CASSQENGGREQFF. V and J are TRBV4-3 and TRBJ2-1, with D possibly being TRBD1 or TRBD2 (5 bases each). Trimming pared 0 bases from V and 10 bases from J, leaving 13 bases between. The CDR3 covers 14 residues. Germline V gene sequence: CDR1 LGHNA, CDR2 YSLEER.

The chain recombines TRBV9 with TRBJ2-3; D gene unclear. The ends were cut back, 0 bases at V and 2 bases at J, with 10 bases in the middle. This CDR3 region has 15 residues. Germline CDR1 is SGDLS and CDR2 is YYNGEE. DNA of the CDR3: TGTGCCAGCAGCGTAGGCTCTCCTATCACAGATACGCAGTATTTT. Protein sequence: CASSVGSPITDTQYF.

The chain has TRBV29-1 and TRBJ2-1; 8 bases are shared with TRBD2. The CDR3 length is 13 residues. With V trimmed by 7 bases and J by 1 base, 3 bases remained unmatched. Per the germline V gene, CDR1 is SQVTM and CDR2 is ANQGSEA. Written as DNA, the CDR3 is TGCAGCGCAGAGCGGGAGTCCTACAATGAGCAGTTCTTC. It yields the protein CSAERESYNEQFF.

This chain uses TRBV19 with TRBJ1-1, with 7 bases fitting TRBD1. This CDR3 has 19 amino acids. Germline V gene lookup returns CDR1 LNHDA and CDR2 SQIVND (reference sequence). Trimming removed 2 bases from V and 1 base from J; junction bases left unmatched: 16. As DNA, the CDR3 is TGTGCCAGTAGTATAAGGGGTAGGGGACAGAATGCTCCGAACACTGAAGCTTTCTTT. Its translation is CASSIRGRGQNAPNTEAFF.

The chain joins TRBV5-1 to TRBJ2-7; TRBD1 matches 7 bases. Trimming removed 2 bases from V and 6 bases from J; junction bases left unmatched: 5. This CDR3 contains 13 residues. Germline V gene lookup returns CDR1 SGHRS and CDR2 YFSETQ. The CDR3 DNA reads as TGCGCCAGCAGCTTCTTACAGGGGAGCGAGCAGTACTTC. Protein sequence: CASSFLQGSEQYF. Full variable domain (remainder filled in from reference TRBV5-1 and TRBJ2-7): KAGVTQTPRYLIKTRGQQVTLSCSPISGHRSVSWYQQTPGQGLQFLFEYFSETQRNKGNFPGRFSGRQFSNSRSEMNVSTLELGDSALYLCASSFLQGSEQYFGPGTRLTVT.